Given below is one T cell receptor beta chain in context. This CDR3 is 19 amino acids long. V trimming: 5 bases; J trimming: 1 base; junction bases outside the gene matches: 16. Germline assignment: CDR1 SEHNR and CDR2 FQNEAQ (reference sequence). Per the authors' pipeline: By means of reference gene primer amplification, nucleated cell counts were estimated. Profiling relied on immunoSEQ multiplex PCR, and the TCRdb table lists in-frame clones only, not all of them. The V and J calls and clone size are taken from that table; D and trimming were inferred from the DNA. The table records approximately 250,000 clones, roughly 84% of them present only once. These data are taken from a study of blood T cell repertoires in COVID-19. On the study more broadly: Collection of acute and convalescent COVID-19 samples took place in the United States, Italy and Spain. T cells, B-cell-depleted T cells, or PBMCs provided the cDNA or gDNA that served as material.

Sample: peripheral blood. The J gene is TRBJ1-1, the V gene TRBV7-9; 10 bases line up with TRBD1. The sequence was obtained from a man between 60 and 70 years old with acute or convalescent COVID-19. The CDR3 DNA sequence: TGTGCCAGCAGCCTCCGTTGGTCCGGGACAGGGGAGGGGAACACTGAAGCTTTCTTT. This sequence encodes CASSLRWSGTGEGNTEAFF.